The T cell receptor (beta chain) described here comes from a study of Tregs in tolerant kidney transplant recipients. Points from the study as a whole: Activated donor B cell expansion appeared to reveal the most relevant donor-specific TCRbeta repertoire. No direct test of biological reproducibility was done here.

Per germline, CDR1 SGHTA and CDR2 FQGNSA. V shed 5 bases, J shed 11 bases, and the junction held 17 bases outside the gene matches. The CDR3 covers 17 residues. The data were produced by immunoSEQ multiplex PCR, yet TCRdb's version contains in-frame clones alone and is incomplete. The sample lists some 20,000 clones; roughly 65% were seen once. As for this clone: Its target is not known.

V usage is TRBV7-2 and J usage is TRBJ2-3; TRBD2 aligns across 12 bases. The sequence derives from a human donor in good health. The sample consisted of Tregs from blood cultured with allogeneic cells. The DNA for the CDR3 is TGTGCCAGCAGCCACGACCATACTAGCGGGGGGATTCGGGGGCAGTATTTT. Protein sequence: CASSHDHTSGGIRGQYF. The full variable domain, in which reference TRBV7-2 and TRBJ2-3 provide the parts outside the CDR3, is GAGVSQSPSNKVTEKGKDVELRCDPISGHTALYWYRQSLGQGLEFLIYFQGNSAPDKSGLPSDRFSAERTGGSVSTLTIQRTQQEDSAVYLCASSHDHTSGGIRGQYFGPGTRLTVL.